Listed below are T cell receptor beta chains from one sample, sequenced in a study of blood T cell repertoires in COVID-19. The repertoire was sequenced with immunoSEQ multiplex PCR; TCRdb's copy has only in-frame clones and lacks some. The table lists roughly 100,000 clones, 87% of them singletons. Sequencing was performed on peripheral blood. The receptors here all came from a human donor in a cohort sampled during active COVID-19. Both conserved end residues are part of each CDR3. The D gene is left open where the match is weak. A row's size may be missing; if present it is once, few, many or a size class.

CDR3 protein: CASSDVGDRGRTEAFF
CDR3 DNA: TGTGCCAGCAGCGACGTGGGCGACAGGGGGCGTACTGAAGCTTTCTTT
J gene: TRBJ1-1
D gene: TRBD1
clone size: NA
V gene: TRBV6-6

CDR3 protein: CASSQGASQPQHF
CDR3 DNA: TGTGCCAGCAGTCAGGGGGCAAGTCAGCCCCAGCATTTT
J gene: TRBJ1-5
D gene: TRBD1
clone size: NA
V gene: TRBV28

CDR3 protein: CSVEFGAGGRKYF
CDR3 DNA: TGCAGCGTTGAGTTCGGGGCCGGGGGTCGTAAGTATTTT
J gene: TRBJ2-3
D gene: NA
clone size: NA
V gene: TRBV29-1

CDR3 protein: CASSPRTGRDEQFF
CDR3 DNA: TGTGCCAGCAGCCCACGGACAGGGCGGGATGAGCAGTTCTTC
J gene: TRBJ2-1
D gene: TRBD1
clone size: few
V gene: TRBV7-9

CDR3 protein: CAWKRGTGDEKLFF
CDR3 DNA: TGTGCCTGGAAGCGTGGGACAGGGGACGAAAAACTGTTTTTT
J gene: TRBJ1-4
D gene: TRBD1
clone size: NA
V gene: TRBV30

CDR3 protein: CASSQESERVFSGNTIYF
CDR3 DNA: TGTGCCAGCAGCCAAGAATCTGAGAGGGTTTTCTCTGGAAACACCATATATTTT
J gene: TRBJ1-3
D gene: NA
clone size: NA
V gene: TRBV3-1/TRBV3-2

CDR3 protein: CASTGHRSAEAFF
CDR3 DNA: TGTGCCAGCACAGGACACCGATCGGCTGAAGCTTTCTTT
J gene: TRBJ1-1
D gene: NA
clone size: NA
V gene: TRBV3-1/TRBV3-2

CDR3 protein: CATGSAGLTDTQYF
CDR3 DNA: TGTGCCACCGGGTCAGCAGGGCTCACAGATACGCAGTATTTT
J gene: TRBJ2-3
D gene: NA
clone size: NA
V gene: TRBV2

CDR3 protein: CASSTGRSPLHF
CDR3 DNA: TGTGCCAGCAGTACCGGGAGATCACCCCTCCACTTT
J gene: TRBJ1-6
D gene: NA
clone size: NA
V gene: TRBV12-3/TRBV12-4

CDR3 protein: CASSRQTQSSYNSPLHF
CDR3 DNA: TGCGCCAGCAGCCGCCAGACACAGAGCTCCTATAATTCACCCCTCCACTTT
J gene: TRBJ1-6
D gene: NA
clone size: NA
V gene: TRBV5-1

CDR3 protein: CASRLSGGSGTEAFF
CDR3 DNA: TGTGCCAGCAGACTAAGTGGGGGGAGTGGCACTGAAGCTTTCTTT
J gene: TRBJ1-1
D gene: NA
clone size: NA
V gene: TRBV2

CDR3 protein: CASSGQHYGYTF
CDR3 DNA: TGTGCCAGTTCAGGACAGCACTATGGCTACACCTTC
J gene: TRBJ1-2
D gene: NA
clone size: NA
V gene: TRBV5-6

CDR3 protein: CASSYSGTSGMEQYF
CDR3 DNA: TGTGCCAGCAGTTACTCAGGGACTAGCGGGATGGAGCAGTACTTC
J gene: TRBJ2-7
D gene: TRBD2
clone size: NA
V gene: TRBV6-5

CDR3 protein: CASSLLPGQGDTPNRYEQYF
CDR3 DNA: TGTGCCAGCAGCTTACTGCCGGGACAGGGAGACACCCCCAACCGGTACGAGCAGTACTTC
J gene: TRBJ2-7
D gene: NA
clone size: NA
V gene: TRBV12-1

CDR3 protein: CASSLAVVAYEQYF
CDR3 DNA: TGTGCCAGCAGCTTAGCCGTTGTAGCCTACGAGCAGTACTTC
J gene: TRBJ2-7
D gene: NA
clone size: few
V gene: TRBV7-9

CDR3 protein: CASSLDRDGQPQHF
CDR3 DNA: TGTGCCAGCAGCTTGGACAGGGACGGGCAGCCCCAGCATTTT
J gene: TRBJ1-5
D gene: NA
clone size: NA
V gene: TRBV5-8

CDR3 protein: CAIQGALTEAFF
CDR3 DNA: TGTGCCATACAGGGGGCGTTAACTGAAGCTTTCTTT
J gene: TRBJ1-1
D gene: TRBD1
clone size: NA
V gene: TRBV7-9

CDR3 protein: CAWSAAQNSNQPQHF
CDR3 DNA: TGTGCCTGGAGTGCCGCCCAGAATAGCAATCAGCCCCAGCATTTT
J gene: TRBJ1-5
D gene: NA
clone size: NA
V gene: TRBV30

CDR3 protein: CASETGGTGNEKLFF
CDR3 DNA: TGTGCCAGTGAAACAGGTGGGACAGGGAATGAAAAACTGTTTTTT
J gene: TRBJ1-4
D gene: TRBD1
clone size: NA
V gene: TRBV19

CDR3 protein: CASSLRDHGGEQHF
CDR3 DNA: TGTGCCAGCAGCTTGAGGGATCATGGGGGCGAGCAGCATTTT
J gene: TRBJ1-5
D gene: NA
clone size: few
V gene: TRBV7-9

CDR3 protein: CASSSSRGYRGYEQYF
CDR3 DNA: TGTGCCAGCAGCTCCAGCAGGGGATACAGGGGGTACGAGCAGTACTTC
J gene: TRBJ2-7
D gene: TRBD1
clone size: NA
V gene: TRBV7-9

CDR3 protein: CASSPRWGGRTQETQYF
CDR3 DNA: TGTGCCAGCAGCCCAAGGTGGGGAGGGAGAACGCAAGAGACCCAGTACTTC
J gene: TRBJ2-5
D gene: TRBD2
clone size: NA
V gene: TRBV11-2

CDR3 protein: CASRGPLAVAPLHF
CDR3 DNA: TGTGCCAGCAGGGGGCCGTTGGCGGTCGCACCCCTCCACTTT
J gene: TRBJ1-6
D gene: NA
clone size: few
V gene: TRBV6-5

CDR3 protein: CASSIGGQLAKNIQYF
CDR3 DNA: TGTGCCAGTAGTATAGGGGGACAGCTAGCCAAAAACATTCAGTACTTC
J gene: TRBJ2-4
D gene: TRBD1
clone size: NA
V gene: TRBV19

CDR3 protein: CASSVATGGNSGNTIYF
CDR3 DNA: TGTGCCAGCAGCGTAGCGACAGGGGGCAACTCTGGAAACACCATATATTTT
J gene: TRBJ1-3
D gene: TRBD1
clone size: NA
V gene: TRBV9

CDR3 protein: CTSSQARANQPQHF
CDR3 DNA: TGCACCAGCAGCCAAGCCAGGGCAAATCAGCCCCAGCATTTT
J gene: TRBJ1-5
D gene: NA
clone size: few
V gene: TRBV1

CDR3 protein: CASSLGAATSYEQYF
CDR3 DNA: TGTGCCAGCAGCTTAGGAGCGGCGACCTCCTACGAGCAGTACTTC
J gene: TRBJ2-7
D gene: NA
clone size: NA
V gene: TRBV11-2

CDR3 protein: CASSLDREGLDQPQHF
CDR3 DNA: TGTGCCAGCTCATTAGACAGGGAAGGCTTGGATCAGCCCCAGCATTTT
J gene: TRBJ1-5
D gene: TRBD1
clone size: NA
V gene: TRBV18

CDR3 protein: CASSFGTGRSDTQYF
CDR3 DNA: TGTGCCAGCAGCTTTGGGACAGGGAGGTCAGATACGCAGTATTTT
J gene: TRBJ2-3
D gene: TRBD1
clone size: NA
V gene: TRBV5-8

CDR3 protein: CASSTAQGTGTGGFNGYTF
CDR3 DNA: TGTGCCAGCTCAACTGCTCAGGGAACCGGGACAGGGGGCTTCAATGGCTACACCTTC
J gene: TRBJ1-2
D gene: TRBD1
clone size: NA
V gene: TRBV18

CDR3 protein: CASSPSLAITDTQYF
CDR3 DNA: TGTGCCAGCAGCCCCTCGCTAGCCATCACAGATACGCAGTATTTT
J gene: TRBJ2-3
D gene: NA
clone size: once
V gene: TRBV7-2

CDR3 protein: CASRLSGGYTDTQYF
CDR3 DNA: TGTGCCAGCAGATTGAGCGGGGGATACACAGATACGCAGTATTTT
J gene: TRBJ2-3
D gene: TRBD2
clone size: NA
V gene: TRBV3-1/TRBV3-2

CDR3 protein: CASSFKRDRVTYEQYF
CDR3 DNA: TGTGCCAGCAGTTTTAAACGGGACAGGGTAACCTACGAGCAGTACTTC
J gene: TRBJ2-7
D gene: TRBD1
clone size: NA
V gene: TRBV28

CDR3 protein: CAWRDITNTGELFF
CDR3 DNA: TGTGCCTGGAGAGACATAACGAACACCGGGGAGCTGTTTTTT
J gene: TRBJ2-2
D gene: NA
clone size: many
V gene: TRBV30

CDR3 protein: CASSPQGAPGKNYEQYF
CDR3 DNA: TGTGCCAGCTCACCTCAGGGGGCCCCAGGGAAGAACTACGAGCAGTACTTC
J gene: TRBJ2-7
D gene: TRBD1
clone size: few
V gene: TRBV18

CDR3 protein: CASSLVSRTPEAFF
CDR3 DNA: TGTGCCAGCAGCTTAGTTAGTAGGACTCCCGAAGCTTTCTTT
J gene: TRBJ1-1
D gene: NA
clone size: NA
V gene: TRBV11-2

CDR3 protein: CAWSGQGPILPGPQHF
CDR3 DNA: TGTGCCTGGTCGGGACAGGGGCCTATCCTCCCCGGGCCCCAGCATTTT
J gene: TRBJ1-5
D gene: TRBD1
clone size: NA
V gene: TRBV30

CDR3 protein: CASSSPRGGPRGYTF
CDR3 DNA: TGTGCCAGCAGCTCCCCTCGGGGGGGACCCCGAGGCTACACCTTC
J gene: TRBJ1-2
D gene: NA
clone size: NA
V gene: TRBV11-2

CDR3 protein: CASAGDGGRTSGYTF
CDR3 DNA: TGTGCCAGCGCCGGCGATGGAGGGCGTACGAGTGGCTACACCTTC
J gene: TRBJ1-2
D gene: NA
clone size: once
V gene: TRBV3-1/TRBV3-2

CDR3 protein: CASSLAGTANSGNTIYF
CDR3 DNA: TGCGCCAGCAGCTTGGCCGGGACAGCGAACTCTGGAAACACCATATATTTT
J gene: TRBJ1-3
D gene: TRBD1
clone size: NA
V gene: TRBV5-1

CDR3 protein: CASRQEMIYNEQFF
CDR3 DNA: TGTGCCAGCCGACAGGAGATGATTTACAATGAGCAGTTCTTC
J gene: TRBJ2-1
D gene: NA
clone size: NA
V gene: TRBV19

CDR3 protein: CASSPGGGHGETQYF
CDR3 DNA: TGTGCCAGCTCACCAGGCGGCGGTCACGGGGAGACCCAGTACTTC
J gene: TRBJ2-5
D gene: NA
clone size: once
V gene: TRBV18

CDR3 protein: CASSYPRTATYEQYF
CDR3 DNA: TGTGCCAGCAGTTACCCGCGGACAGCGACCTACGAGCAGTACTTC
J gene: TRBJ2-7
D gene: NA
clone size: NA
V gene: TRBV6-2/TRBV6-3

CDR3 protein: CASSVLAYNEQFF
CDR3 DNA: TGTGCCAGCAGTGTACTAGCCTACAATGAGCAGTTCTTC
J gene: TRBJ2-1
D gene: NA
clone size: NA
V gene: TRBV25-1

CDR3 protein: CASRGQGEGKLFF
CDR3 DNA: TGTGCCAGCAGGGGACAGGGAGAGGGAAAACTGTTTTTT
J gene: TRBJ1-4
D gene: TRBD1
clone size: NA
V gene: TRBV2

CDR3 protein: CASSQDGTGSTYEQYF
CDR3 DNA: TGCGCCAGCAGCCAAGATGGGACAGGGTCCACCTACGAGCAGTACTTC
J gene: TRBJ2-7
D gene: TRBD1
clone size: NA
V gene: TRBV4-3

CDR3 protein: CASSPSDRRAMEPQHF
CDR3 DNA: TGTGCCAGCAGCCCATCGGACAGGCGGGCAATGGAGCCCCAGCATTTT
J gene: TRBJ1-5
D gene: TRBD1
clone size: few
V gene: TRBV7-9